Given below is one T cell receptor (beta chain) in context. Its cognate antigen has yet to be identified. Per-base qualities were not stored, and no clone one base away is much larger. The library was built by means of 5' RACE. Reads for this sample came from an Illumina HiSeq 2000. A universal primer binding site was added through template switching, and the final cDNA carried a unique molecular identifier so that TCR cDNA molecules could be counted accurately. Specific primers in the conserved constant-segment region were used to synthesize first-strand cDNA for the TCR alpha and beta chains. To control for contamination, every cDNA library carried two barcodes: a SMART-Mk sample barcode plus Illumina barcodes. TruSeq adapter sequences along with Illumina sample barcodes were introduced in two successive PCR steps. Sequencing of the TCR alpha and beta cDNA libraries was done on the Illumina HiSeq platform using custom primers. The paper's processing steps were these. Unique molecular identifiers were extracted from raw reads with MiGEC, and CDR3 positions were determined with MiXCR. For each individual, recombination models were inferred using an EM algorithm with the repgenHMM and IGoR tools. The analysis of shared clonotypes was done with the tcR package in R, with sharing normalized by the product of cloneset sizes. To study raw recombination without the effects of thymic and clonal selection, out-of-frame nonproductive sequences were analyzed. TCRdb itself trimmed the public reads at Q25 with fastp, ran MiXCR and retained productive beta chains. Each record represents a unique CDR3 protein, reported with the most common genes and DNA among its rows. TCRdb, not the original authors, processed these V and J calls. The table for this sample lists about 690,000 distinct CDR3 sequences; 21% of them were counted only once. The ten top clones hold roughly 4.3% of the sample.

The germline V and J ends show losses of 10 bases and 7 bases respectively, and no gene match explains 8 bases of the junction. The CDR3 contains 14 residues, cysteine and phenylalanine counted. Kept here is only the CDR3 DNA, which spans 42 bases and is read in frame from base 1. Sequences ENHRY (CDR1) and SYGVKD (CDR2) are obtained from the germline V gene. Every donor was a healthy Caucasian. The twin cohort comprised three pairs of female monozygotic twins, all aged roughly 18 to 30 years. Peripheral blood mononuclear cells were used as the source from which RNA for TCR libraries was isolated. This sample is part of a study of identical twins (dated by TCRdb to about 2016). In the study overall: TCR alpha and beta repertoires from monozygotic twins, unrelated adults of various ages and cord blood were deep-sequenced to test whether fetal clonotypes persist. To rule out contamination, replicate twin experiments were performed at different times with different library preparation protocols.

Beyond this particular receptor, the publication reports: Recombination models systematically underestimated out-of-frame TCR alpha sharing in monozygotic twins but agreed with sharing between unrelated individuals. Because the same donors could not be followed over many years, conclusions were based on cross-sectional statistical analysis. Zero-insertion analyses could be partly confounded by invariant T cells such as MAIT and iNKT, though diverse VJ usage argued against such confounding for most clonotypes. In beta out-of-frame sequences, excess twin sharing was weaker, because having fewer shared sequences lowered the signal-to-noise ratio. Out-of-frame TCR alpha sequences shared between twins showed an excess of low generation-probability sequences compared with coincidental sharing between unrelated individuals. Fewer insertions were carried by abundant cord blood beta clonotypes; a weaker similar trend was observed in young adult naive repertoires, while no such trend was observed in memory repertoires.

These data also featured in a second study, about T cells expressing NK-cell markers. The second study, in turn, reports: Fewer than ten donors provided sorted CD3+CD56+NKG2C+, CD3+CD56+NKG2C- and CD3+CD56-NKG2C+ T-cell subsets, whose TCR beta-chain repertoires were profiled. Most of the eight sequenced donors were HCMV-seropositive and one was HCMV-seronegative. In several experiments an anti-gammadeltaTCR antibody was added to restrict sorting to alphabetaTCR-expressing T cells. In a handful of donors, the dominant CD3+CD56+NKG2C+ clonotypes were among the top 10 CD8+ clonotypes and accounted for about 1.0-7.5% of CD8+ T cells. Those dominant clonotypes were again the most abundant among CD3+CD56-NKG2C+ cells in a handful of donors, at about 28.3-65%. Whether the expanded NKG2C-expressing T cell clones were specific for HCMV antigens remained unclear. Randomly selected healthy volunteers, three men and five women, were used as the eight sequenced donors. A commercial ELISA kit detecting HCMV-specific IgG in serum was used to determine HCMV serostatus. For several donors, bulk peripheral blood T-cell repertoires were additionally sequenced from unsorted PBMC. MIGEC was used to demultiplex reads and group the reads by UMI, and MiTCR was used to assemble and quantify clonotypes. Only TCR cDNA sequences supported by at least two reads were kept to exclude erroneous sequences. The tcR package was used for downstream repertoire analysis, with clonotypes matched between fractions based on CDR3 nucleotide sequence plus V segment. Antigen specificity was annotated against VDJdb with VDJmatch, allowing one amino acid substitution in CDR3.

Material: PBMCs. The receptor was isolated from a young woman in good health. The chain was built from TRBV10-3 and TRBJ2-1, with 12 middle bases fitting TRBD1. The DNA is TGTGCCACCGGCCGGGACAGGGGGCTGAATGAGCAGTTCTTC. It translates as CATGRDRGLNEQFF.